Each of the 9 T cell receptor beta chains below was sequenced from the same sample in a study of T cells in Graves' hyperthyroidism and ophthalmopathy. RNA transcripts were the template for amplifying TCR beta CDR3 regions. Primed by the HTBI set, a first-round RT-PCR was run on the TCR CDR3. TCRdb processed the multiplex PCR reads anew with MiXCR; each CDR3 protein has one entry. Counted here are approximately 40,000 distinct CDR3 sequences, roughly 52% occurring once; the ten biggest clones make up under 20%. The sequenced sample was blood. All receptors derive from a middle-aged man with Graves' ophthalmopathy.

This clonotype occurred many times. This chain links TRBV5-1 with TRBJ2-5; D is ambiguous. CDR1 and CDR2 from the germline V gene are SGHRS and YFSETQ. The ends were cut back, 0 bases at V and 2 bases at J, with 8 bases in the middle. The CDR3 covers 14 residues. The chain's CDR3 is CASSLGHAQETQYF. The CDR3 DNA sequence: TGCGCCAGCAGCTTGGGGCACGCACAAGAGACCCAGTACTTC. The variable domain in full, with the rest retrieved from reference TRBV5-1 and TRBJ2-5, is KAGVTQTPRYLIKTRGQQVTLSCSPISGHRSVSWYQQTPGQGLQFLFEYFSETQRNKGNFPGRFSGRQFSNSRSEMNVSTLELGDSALYLCASSLGHAQETQYFGPGTRLLVL.

This clonotype came up many times. J is TRBJ1-2 and V is TRBV5-4, with 7 nucleotides matching TRBD1. In germline, CDR1 is SGHNT, CDR2 YYREEE (reference sequence). V dropped 2 bases and J dropped 8; count of bases not matched to a gene: 12. The CDR3 spans 15 residues. CDR3 protein: CASSFPRTGQDGYTF. For the CDR3, the DNA is TGTGCCAGCAGCTTCCCCCGGACAGGTCAGGACGGCTACACCTTC. Using reference TRBV5-4 and TRBJ1-2 for the parts outside the CDR3, the full variable domain is ETGVTQSPTHLIKTRGQQVTLRCSSQSGHNTVSWYQQALGQGPQFIFQYYREEENGRGNFPPRFSGLQFPNYSSELNVNALELDDSALYLCASSFPRTGQDGYTFGSGTRLTVV.

This clonotype appeared many times. The genes are TRBV20-1 and TRBJ2-4; no firm D call. In germline, CDR1 is DFQATT, CDR2 SNEGSKA (reference sequence). Trimming took off 4 bases at V and 1 base at J, with 8 bases between the two ends. This CDR3 spans 13 amino acids. The CDR3 nucleotides are TGCAGTGCTATATCCCAGGCCAAAAACATTCAGTACTTC. It encodes CSAISQAKNIQYF.

J is TRBJ2-5 and V is TRBV7-8; D not resolved. The germline gives CDR1 SGHVS, CDR2 FQNEAQ. Trimming removed 1 base at V and 7 bases at J, with 13 bases between. There are 14 residues in the CDR3. The CDR3 region is CASSLVGLSGTQYF. The CDR3 DNA reads TGTGCCAGCAGCTTAGTCGGGCTCTCTGGGACCCAGTACTTC.

The genes are TRBV6-1 and TRBJ2-7; D possibly matches TRBD1 or TRBD2 (5 bases each). CDR1 and CDR2 (germline): MNHNS, SASEGT. V was cut by 2 bases and J by 2 bases, with 13 bases left in between. This CDR3 comprises 15 residues. CDR3: CASSEPGISAYEQYF. DNA of the CDR3: TGTGCCAGCAGTGAACCAGGGATTAGCGCCTACGAGCAGTACTTC.

This clonotype was observed many times. J is TRBJ2-2 and V is TRBV19; D perhaps matches TRBD2 (5 bases). V was trimmed by 4 bases and J by 7 bases, leaving 13 bases between them. The CDR3 has 14 residues. Per the germline V gene, CDR1 is LNHDA and CDR2 is SQIVND (reference sequence). CDR3 bases: TGTGCCAGTAGTACCTTCGAAGGGAGCGGGGAGCTGTTTTTT. It yields the protein CASSTFEGSGELFF.

This clonotype is labeled as medium-sized. CDR3 in amino acids: CASSEGAGGGETQYF. CDR3 DNA sequence: TGTGCCAGCAGTGAAGGTGCGGGGGGAGGAGAGACCCAGTACTTC. The gene calls are TRBV2 and TRBJ2-5, with TRBD2 identical over 8 bases. The germline CDR1 and CDR2 sequences are SNHLY and FYNNEI. The CDR3 length is 15 residues. Trimming at V came to 1 base and at J to 4 bases, leaving 5 bases not matched to a gene.

The J gene is TRBJ2-2, the V gene TRBV20-1; unclear D gene. The V gene's germline CDR1 is DFQATT and CDR2 SNEGSKA (reference sequence). The CDR3 length is 16 residues. Trimming stripped 2 bases from V and 1 base from J, with 14 bases between. The CDR3 sequence: CSARPRLAMNTGELFF. Written as DNA, the CDR3 is TGCAGTGCTAGACCCCGGTTAGCCATGAACACCGGGGAGCTGTTTTTT.

The chain joins TRBV2 to TRBJ2-2; either TRBD1 or TRBD2 may fit D (6 bases each). The germline gives CDR1 SNHLY, CDR2 FYNNEI. Trimming cost V 6 bases and J 8 bases, with 22 bases left between them. The CDR3 contains 16 residues. Here the CDR3 DNA reads TGTGCCAGCAGAGCCACCGGGACACCGGGGGCGGGGGAGCTGTTTTTT. It specifies CASRATGTPGAGELFF. The whole variable domain, filled in from reference TRBV2 and TRBJ2-2, reads EPEVTQTPSHQVTQMGQEVILRCVPISNHLYFYWYRQILGQKVEFLVSFYNNEISEKSEIFDDQFSVERPDGSNFTLKIRSTKLEDSAMYFCASRATGTPGAGELFFGEGSRLTVL.